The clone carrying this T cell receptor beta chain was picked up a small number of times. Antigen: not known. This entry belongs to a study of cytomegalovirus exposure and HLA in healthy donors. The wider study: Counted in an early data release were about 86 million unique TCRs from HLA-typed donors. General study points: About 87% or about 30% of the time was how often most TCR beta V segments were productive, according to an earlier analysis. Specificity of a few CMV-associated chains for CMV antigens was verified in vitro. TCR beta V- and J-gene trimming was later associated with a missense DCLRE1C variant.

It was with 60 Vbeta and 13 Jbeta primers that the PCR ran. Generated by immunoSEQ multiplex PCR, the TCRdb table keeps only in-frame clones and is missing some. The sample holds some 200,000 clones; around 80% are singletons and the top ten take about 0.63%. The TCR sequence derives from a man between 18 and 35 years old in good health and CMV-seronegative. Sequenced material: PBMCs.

The CDR3 here is CASSEYSSANEKLFF. The CDR3 region has the DNA TGTGCCAGCAGTGAATATTCTTCGGCTAATGAAAAACTGTTTTTT. The V call is TRBV25-1, the J call TRBJ1-4, with no clear D. The CDR3 has 15 residues. V shed 0 bases and J shed 3 bases, with 8 bases lying between them. Germline assignment: CDR1 MGHDK and CDR2 SYGVNS.